What follows is one TCR beta chain and its context. Its antigen is not identified. The record originates from a study of graft-versus-host responses after intestinal transplantation. Study overall: Recipients received multivisceral, liver-intestinal, or isolated intestinal transplants.

The germline V gene has CDR1 MNHEY and CDR2 SMNVEV (reference sequence). The CDR3 extends over 15 amino acids. Trimming cost V 6 bases and J 0 bases, with 13 bases left between them. Generated by immunoSEQ multiplex PCR, the TCRdb table keeps only in-frame clones and is missing some. The top ten hold about 0.23% of the sample, which has tens of thousands of clones, about 95% seen once. This sequence was found in a human donor who was the organ donor for an intestinal transplant. This specimen consisted of unstimulated CD8+ T cells sorted from spleen or lymph node cells, obtained before transplant. The chain recombines TRBV27 with TRBJ2-3; D unresolved. CDR3 loop: CASSSLVSSTDTQYF. CDR3 nucleotide sequence: TGTGCCAGCAGCTCCCTGGTCTCTAGCACAGATACGCAGTATTTT.